The next 6 T cell receptor beta chains were all read from a single sample in a study of blood T cells in healthy people across ages. Using a J-beta primer mix together with a sample-barcoded 5' primer, a second PCR was run for roughly 6 to 12 cycles. TCRdb called the 5' RACE reads again in MiXCR, with one record for every CDR3 protein. The table records hundreds of thousands of distinct CDR3 sequences, roughly 50% of them present only once. Material for sequencing was blood. These TCRs come from a middle-aged man in good health.

The J gene is TRBJ1-2, the V gene TRBV7-2; TRBD1 aligns across 10 bases. Trimming took 4 bases from V and 4 from J; bases not matched to a gene: 3. Germline CDR1 and CDR2: SGHTA and FQGNSA. The CDR3 covers 14 residues. The CDR3 sequence: CASSSGTGAYGYTF. CDR3 coding DNA: TGTGCCAGCAGCTCTGGGACAGGGGCCTATGGCTACACCTTC.

The V gene is TRBV6-2 or TRBV6-3, the J gene TRBJ1-6; the match to TRBD1 covers 7 bases. The junction had 12 bases not matched to a gene; V was cut back by 6 bases and J by 13 bases. Germline V gene sequence: CDR1 MNHEY, CDR2 SVGEGT. CDR3 length equals 14 residues. The CDR3 nucleotides read TGTGCCAGCAGCCTTCCTGGACAGGATCGGCCCCTCCACTTT. This gives the protein CASSLPGQDRPLHF.

The J gene is TRBJ2-7, the V gene TRBV20-1; 14 bases match TRBD2. The J call may be incorrect, as the DNA end agrees better with TRBJ2-5. CDR1 is DFQATT, CDR2 SNEGSKA, per germline (reference sequence). The CDR3 spans 15 residues. The chain's CDR3 is CSARTSGGPQETQYF. The CDR3 DNA is TGCAGTGCCCGGACTAGCGGGGGGCCACAAGAGACCCAGTACTTC.

The rearrangement links TRBV6-4 to TRBJ1-2; 9 nucleotides align to TRBD1. Germline trimming cut 4 bases from V and 8 bases from J; bases unmatched to any gene: 5. The germline V gene has CDR1 MRHNA and CDR2 SNTAGT. This CDR3 region has 13 residues. DNA of the CDR3: TGTGCCAGCAGTGCCGGGACAGGGTCCGGCTACACCTTC. Translating it yields CASSAGTGSGYTF.

A word on this clonotype: At one of its ends the junction is not consistent with the germline gene, which may arise from a read error. The chain uses TRBV6-5 and TRBJ2-5; TRBD1 matches 8 bases. CDR1 is MNHEY, CDR2 SVGAGI, per germline. This CDR3 comprises 15 residues. In DNA form, the CDR3 reads TGTGCCAACAGTTACCCGATAGGACAGGGATGGACCCAGTACTTC. Translating it yields CANSYPIGQGWTQYF.

The V gene is TRBV25-1, the J gene TRBJ1-4; possible D gene TRBD1, 5 bases. V dropped 4 bases and J dropped 3 bases, with 12 bases sitting between them. CDR3 length equals 15 residues. Germline loops: CDR1 MGHDK, CDR2 SYGVNS. CDR3 DNA: TGTGCCAGCAGTGGCGTCAGGGCCCCTAATGAAAAACTGTTTTTT. Its protein is CASSGVRAPNEKLFF.